The 12 T cell receptor beta chains below come from one sample, sequenced in a study of response to subunit inactivated influenza vaccine. TCRdb itself ran the RT-PCR reads through MiXCR, one entry per CDR3 protein. In the table there are just under 550,000 distinct CDR3 sequences, under 25% of which are singletons. These data are also associated with another study on T cells expressing NK-cell markers. That source notes: The authors generated TCR beta cDNA through 5'RACE template switching with UMIs.

The input for sequencing was CD4+ T cells sorted from PBMCs, taken about 12 days after vaccination. These receptor sequences come from a man aged 50-59 years who received an inactivated influenza vaccine.

The V call is TRBV28, the J call TRBJ1-6; weak D call: TRBD1 (5 bases). CDR1 MDHEN and CDR2 SYDVKM come from the germline V gene. This CDR3 has 12 amino acids. Trimming removed 7 bases from V and 10 bases from J, with 11 bases in between. As DNA, the CDR3 is TGTGCCAGCACAGGGACGGGATCACCCCTCCACTTT. Encoded protein: CASTGTGSPLHF.

CDR3 region: CASSSIRGVSEKLFF. The CDR3, as DNA: TGTGCCAGCAGCTCAATCCGGGGTGTGAGTGAAAAACTGTTTTTT. The genes are TRBV7-2 and TRBJ1-4; D is undetermined. Germline V gene data show CDR1 as SGHTA and CDR2 as FQGNSA. Between the trimmed V and J ends, which lost 4 bases and 7 bases, there was a span of 16 bases. CDR3 length: 15 residues.

The chain is built from TRBV7-8 and TRBJ2-7, with D possibly being TRBD2 (5 bases). Looked up from germline, CDR1 is SGHVS and CDR2 is FQNEAQ. This CDR3 is 14 amino acids long. Between the trimmed V and J ends, which lost 5 bases and 4 bases, there was a span of 15 bases. This CDR3 is CASSPRRWRYEQYF. CDR3 DNA: TGTGCCAGCAGCCCGCGCCGGTGGAGGTACGAGCAGTACTTC.

This clonotype was counted a few times. The DNA for the CDR3 is TGCAGTGCTAGTCATACCGAGACCCAGTACTTC. It is translated as CSASHTETQYF. The chain joins TRBV20-1 to TRBJ2-5; D is unclear. This CDR3 comprises 11 residues. V dropped 3 bases and J dropped 5 bases, with 7 bases sitting between them. Germline V lookup: CDR1 DFQATT, CDR2 SNEGSKA (reference sequence).

V is TRBV5-1 and J is TRBJ1-3; D gene unclear. This CDR3 contains 14 residues. V was cut by 0 bases and J by 2 bases, with 6 bases left in between. Germline loops: CDR1 SGHRS, CDR2 YFSETQ. This CDR3 reads CASSLGAPGNTIYF. The CDR3 DNA reads TGCGCCAGCAGCTTGGGGGCGCCTGGAAACACCATATATTTT.

This clonotype was seen a few times. The genes are TRBV15 and TRBJ2-3; TRBD2 aligns across 16 bases. Trimming cost V 4 bases and J 1 base; bases outside gene matches: 5. The CDR3 runs 18 residues. CDR1 and CDR2 from the germline V gene are LNHNV and YYDKDF (reference sequence). CDR3 sequence: CATSIGTSGGAGTDTQYF. DNA of the CDR3: TGTGCCACCAGCATTGGGACTAGCGGGGGGGCCGGCACAGATACGCAGTATTTT. Filled out from reference TRBV15 and TRBJ2-3, the complete variable domain reads DAMVIQNPRYQVTQFGKPVTLSCSQTLNHNVMYWYQQKSSQAPKLLFHYYDKDFNNEADTPDNFQSRRPNTSFCFLDIRSPGLGDTAMYLCATSIGTSGGAGTDTQYFGPGTRLTVL.

There are a few counts of this clonotype. The V and J genes are TRBV6-2 or TRBV6-3 and TRBJ2-2; perhaps TRBD2 as D (6 bases). V lost 7 bases to trimming and J lost 3 bases, with 9 bases between them. Germline V gives CDR1 MNHEY, CDR2 SVGEGT. The CDR3 runs to 13 residues. The CDR3 DNA is TGTGCCAGCAAGGAGGGCGACACCGGGGAGCTGTTTTTT. Protein: CASKEGDTGELFF.

The CDR3 spells CASSSWEDTEAFF. The CDR3 DNA is TGTGCCAGCAGCTCCTGGGAGGACACTGAAGCTTTCTTT. J is TRBJ1-1 and V is TRBV7-2; D is unclear. The CDR3 loop spans 13 amino acids. The V gene lost 4 bases and the J gene lost 3 bases, with 9 bases spanning the gap. Germline lookup yields CDR1 SGHTA and CDR2 FQGNSA.

The chain joins TRBV20-1 to TRBJ2-1, with D possibly being TRBD2 (6 bases). The CDR3 sequence is 15 residues long. The germline V and J ends were trimmed by 0 bases and 6 bases, with 15 bases remaining between them. Per germline, CDR1 DFQATT and CDR2 SNEGSKA (reference sequence). This chain's CDR3 is CSARDGLEGLNEQFF. Written as DNA, the CDR3 is TGCAGTGCTAGAGATGGGCTGGAGGGCCTCAATGAGCAGTTCTTC.

V and J are TRBV7-9 and TRBJ2-1; 7 bases line up with TRBD1. The V segment lost 5 bases and the J segment 6 bases; nucleotides outside the gene matches: 7. Looked up from germline, CDR1 is SEHNR and CDR2 is FQNEAQ (reference sequence). This CDR3 spans 14 amino acids. CDR3 sequence: CASSLRQGRNEQFF. CDR3 bases: TGTGCCAGCAGCCTCCGACAGGGTCGCAATGAGCAGTTCTTC.

This clonotype was seen only a few times. V and J are TRBV3-1 and TRBJ2-1, with 11 bases that match TRBD2. Trimming at V came to 5 bases and at J to 4 bases, leaving 13 bases not matched to a gene. CDR3 length equals 18 residues. CDR1 and CDR2 from the germline V gene are LGHDT and YNNKEL (reference sequence). In DNA form, the CDR3 reads TGTGCCAGCAGCGACTTTCCGGGACTAGCGGAGAAATACAATGAGCAGTTCTTC. Its protein is CASSDFPGLAEKYNEQFF.

This clonotype was recorded a few times. J is TRBJ2-1 and V is TRBV28, with TRBD2 as a possible D gene (5 bases). The CDR3 covers 14 residues. Looked up from germline, CDR1 is MDHEN and CDR2 is SYDVKM. V shed 1 base and J shed 9 bases, with 13 bases lying between them. CDR3 sequence (DNA): TGTGCCAGCAGTTTATCTCGGGGAGCGAGTGAGCAGTTCTTC. Translating it yields CASSLSRGASEQFF.